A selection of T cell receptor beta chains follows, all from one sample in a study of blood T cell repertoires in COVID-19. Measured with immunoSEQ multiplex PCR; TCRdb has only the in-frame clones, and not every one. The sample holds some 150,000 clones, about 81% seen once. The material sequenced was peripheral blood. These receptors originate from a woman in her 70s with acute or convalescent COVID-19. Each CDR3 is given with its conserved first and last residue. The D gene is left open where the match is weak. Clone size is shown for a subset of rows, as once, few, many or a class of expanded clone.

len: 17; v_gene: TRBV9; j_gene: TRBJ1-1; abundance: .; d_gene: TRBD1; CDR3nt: TGTGCCAGCAGCGCTTACAGGGGTGGGGCCTTGAACACTGAAGCTTTCTTT; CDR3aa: CASSAYRGGALNTEAFF
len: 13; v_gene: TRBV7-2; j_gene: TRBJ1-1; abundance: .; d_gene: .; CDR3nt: TGTGCCAGCAGCGGCGCAGGGCCCACTGAAGCTTTCTTT; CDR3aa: CASSGAGPTEAFF
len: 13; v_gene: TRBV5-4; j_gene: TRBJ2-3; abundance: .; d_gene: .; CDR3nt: TGTGCCAGCAGCTTTGAGGGCACAGATACGCAGTATTTT; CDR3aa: CASSFEGTDTQYF
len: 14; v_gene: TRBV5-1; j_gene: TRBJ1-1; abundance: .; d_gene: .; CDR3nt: TGCGCCAGCAGCTTGGGATCAGGTAGCACTGAAGCTTTCTTT; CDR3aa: CASSLGSGSTEAFF
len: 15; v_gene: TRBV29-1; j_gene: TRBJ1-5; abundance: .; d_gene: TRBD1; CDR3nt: TGCAGCGTTGTAACCGGGACAGGGGGCAATCAGCCCCAGCATTTT; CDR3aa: CSVVTGTGGNQPQHF
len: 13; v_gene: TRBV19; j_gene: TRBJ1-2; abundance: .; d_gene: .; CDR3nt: TGTGCCAGTATAAAGGGGTCTAACTATGGCTACACCTTC; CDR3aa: CASIKGSNYGYTF
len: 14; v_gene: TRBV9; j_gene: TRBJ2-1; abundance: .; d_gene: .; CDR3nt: TGTGCCAGCAGCGTAGCGGGGGACTACAATGAGCAGTTCTTC; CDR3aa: CASSVAGDYNEQFF
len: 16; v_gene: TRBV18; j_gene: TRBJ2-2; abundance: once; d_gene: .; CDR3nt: TGTGCCAGCTCACCAGACAGGTACCGGCACACCGGGGAGCTGTTTTTT; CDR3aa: CASSPDRYRHTGELFF
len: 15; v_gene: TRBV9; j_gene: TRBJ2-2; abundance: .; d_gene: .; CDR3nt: TGTGCCAGCAGCGTAGATGGCAGGTTCACCGGGGAGCTGTTTTTT; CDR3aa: CASSVDGRFTGELFF
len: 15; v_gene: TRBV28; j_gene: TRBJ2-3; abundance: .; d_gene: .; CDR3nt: TGTGCCAGCAGTGAACCCAGTAAGGGGGTGGATACGCAGTATTTT; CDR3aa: CASSEPSKGVDTQYF
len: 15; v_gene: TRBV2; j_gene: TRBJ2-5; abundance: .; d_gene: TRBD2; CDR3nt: TGTGCCAGCAGCGGGACTAGCGGGGGGCGTGAGACCCAGTACTTC; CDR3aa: CASSGTSGGRETQYF
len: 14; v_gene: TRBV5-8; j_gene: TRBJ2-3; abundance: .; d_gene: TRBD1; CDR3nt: TGTGCCAGCAGCTGGCAGGGGGCATCGGATACGCAGTATTTT; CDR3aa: CASSWQGASDTQYF
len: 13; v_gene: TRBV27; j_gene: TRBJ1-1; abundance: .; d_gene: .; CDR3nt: TGTGCCAGCAGTTCCAGGGGCAGCACTGAAGCTTTCTTT; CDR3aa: CASSSRGSTEAFF
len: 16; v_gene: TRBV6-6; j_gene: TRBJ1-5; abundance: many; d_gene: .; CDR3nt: TGTGCCAGCAGTTACTCAGGCGGGGTTGACAGTCAGCCCCAGCATTTT; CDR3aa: CASSYSGGVDSQPQHF
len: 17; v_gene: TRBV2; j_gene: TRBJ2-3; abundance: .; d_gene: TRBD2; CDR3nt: TGTGCCAGCAGTGCAGCGCTAGCGGGGCCTAGCACAGATACGCAGTATTTT; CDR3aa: CASSAALAGPSTDTQYF
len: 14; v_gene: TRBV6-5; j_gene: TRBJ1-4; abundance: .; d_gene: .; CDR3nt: TGTGCCAGCCGGCCAGGGAGGACTAATGAAAAACTGTTTTTT; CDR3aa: CASRPGRTNEKLFF
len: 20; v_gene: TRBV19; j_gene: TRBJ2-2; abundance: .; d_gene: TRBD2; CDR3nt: TGTGCCAGCACTACCTCCTCGGGACTAGCGGGAGGGCCTAGCGCCGGGGAGCTGTTTTTT; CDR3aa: CASTTSSGLAGGPSAGELFF
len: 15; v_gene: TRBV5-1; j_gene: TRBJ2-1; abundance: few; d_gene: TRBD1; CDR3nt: TGCGCCAGCAGCTTGGCGGGGCAGGGGGCCGGGGAGCAGTTCTTC; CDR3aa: CASSLAGQGAGEQFF
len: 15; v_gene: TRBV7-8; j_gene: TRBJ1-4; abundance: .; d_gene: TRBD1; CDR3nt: TGTGCCAGCAGCGTAAACAGGGGTAATAATGAAAAACTGTTTTTT; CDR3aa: CASSVNRGNNEKLFF
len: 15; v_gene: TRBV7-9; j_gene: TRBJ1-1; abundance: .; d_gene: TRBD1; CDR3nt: TGTGCCAGCAGGGGGATGGGACAGGGGAACACTGAAGCTTTCTTT; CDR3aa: CASRGMGQGNTEAFF
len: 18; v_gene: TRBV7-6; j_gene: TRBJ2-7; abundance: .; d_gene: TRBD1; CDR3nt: TGTGCCAGCAGCTTAGAAGGACAGGGGGCAATCCTCTCCTACGAGCAGTACTTC; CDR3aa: CASSLEGQGAILSYEQYF
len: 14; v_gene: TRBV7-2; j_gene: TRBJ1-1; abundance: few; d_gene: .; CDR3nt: TGTGCCAGCAGCTTAGCCTACGACAGCAACGAAGCTTTCTTT; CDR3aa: CASSLAYDSNEAFF